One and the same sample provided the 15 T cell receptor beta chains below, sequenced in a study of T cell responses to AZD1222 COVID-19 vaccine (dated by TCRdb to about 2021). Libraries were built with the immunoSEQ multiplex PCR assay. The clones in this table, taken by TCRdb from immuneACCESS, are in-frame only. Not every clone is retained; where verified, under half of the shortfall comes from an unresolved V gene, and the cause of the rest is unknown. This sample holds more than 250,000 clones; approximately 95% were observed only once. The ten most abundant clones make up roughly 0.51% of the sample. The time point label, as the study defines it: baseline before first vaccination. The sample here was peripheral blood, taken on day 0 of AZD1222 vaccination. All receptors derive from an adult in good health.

The CDR3 protein is CASSLGVAGGEQYF. The DNA for the CDR3 is TGTGCCAGCAGCCTGGGGGTAGCGGGGGGAGAGCAGTACTTC. The V and J genes are TRBV11-1 and TRBJ2-7, with 10 bases fitting TRBD2. The CDR3 spans 14 residues. The germline CDR1 and CDR2 sequences are SGHAT and FQDESV (reference sequence). V was clipped by 5 bases and J by 7 bases; unmatched bases: 8.

The CDR3 bases are TGTGCCAGCAGTTTAAGGTTCCGGGACACCGGGGAGCTGTTTTTT. Its protein is CASSLRFRDTGELFF. V is TRBV27 and J is TRBJ2-2; D remains unclear. The V gene lost 2 bases and the J gene lost 3 bases, with 10 bases spanning the gap. Germline CDR1 MNHEY, CDR2 SMNVEV (reference sequence). This CDR3 has 15 amino acids.

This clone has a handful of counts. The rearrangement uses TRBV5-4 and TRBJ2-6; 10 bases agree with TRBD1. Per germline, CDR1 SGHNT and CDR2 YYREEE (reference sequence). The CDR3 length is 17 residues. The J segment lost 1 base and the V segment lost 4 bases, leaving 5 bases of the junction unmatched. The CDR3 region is CASSIGTGVSGANVLTF. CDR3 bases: TGTGCCAGCAGCATCGGGACAGGGGTTTCTGGGGCCAACGTCCTGACTTTC.

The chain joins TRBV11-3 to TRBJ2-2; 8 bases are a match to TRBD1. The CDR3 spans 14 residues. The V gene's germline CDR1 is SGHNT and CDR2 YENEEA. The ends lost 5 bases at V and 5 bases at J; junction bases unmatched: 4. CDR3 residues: CASSPTGVTGELFF. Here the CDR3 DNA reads TGTGCCAGCAGCCCGACAGGGGTAACCGGGGAGCTGTTTTTT.

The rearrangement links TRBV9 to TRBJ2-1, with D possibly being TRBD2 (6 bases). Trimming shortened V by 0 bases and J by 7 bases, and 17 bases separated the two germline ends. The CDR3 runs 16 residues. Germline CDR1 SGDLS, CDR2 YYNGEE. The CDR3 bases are TGTGCCAGCAGCGTAGACGCAAATCTGCGGGGTAATGAGCAGTTCTTC. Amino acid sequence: CASSVDANLRGNEQFF. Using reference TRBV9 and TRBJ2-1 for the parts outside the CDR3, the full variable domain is DSGVTQTPKHLITATGQRVTLRCSPRSGDLSVYWYQQSLDQGLQFLIQYYNGEERAKGNILERFSAQQFPDLHSELNLSSLELGDSALYFCASSVDANLRGNEQFFGPGTRLTVL.

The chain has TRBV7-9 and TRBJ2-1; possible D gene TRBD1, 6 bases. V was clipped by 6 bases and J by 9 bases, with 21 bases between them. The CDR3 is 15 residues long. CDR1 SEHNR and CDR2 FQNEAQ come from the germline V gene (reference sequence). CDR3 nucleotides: TGTGCCAGCAGACAACGGGACACCCCCCCGGGTGAGCAGTTCTTC. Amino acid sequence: CASRQRDTPPGEQFF.

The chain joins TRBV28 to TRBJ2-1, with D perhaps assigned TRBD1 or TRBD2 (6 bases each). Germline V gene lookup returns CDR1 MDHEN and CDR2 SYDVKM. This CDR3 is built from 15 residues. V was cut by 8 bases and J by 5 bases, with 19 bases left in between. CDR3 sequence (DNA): TGTGCCAGCCTACAAGGGGGGAGTGGGCACAATGAGCAGTTCTTC. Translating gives CASLQGGSGHNEQFF. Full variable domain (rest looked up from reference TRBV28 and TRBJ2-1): DVKVTQSSRYLVKRTGEKVFLECVQDMDHENMFWYRQDPGLGLRLIYFSYDVKMKEKGDIPEGYSVSREKKERFSLILESASTNQTSMYLCASLQGGSGHNEQFFGPGTRLTVL.

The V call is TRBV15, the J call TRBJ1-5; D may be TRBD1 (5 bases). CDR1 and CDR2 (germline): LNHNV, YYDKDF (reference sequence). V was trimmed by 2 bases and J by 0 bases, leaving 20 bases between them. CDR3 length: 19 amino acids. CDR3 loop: CATSRSWDFVKGSNQPQHF. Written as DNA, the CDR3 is TGTGCCACCAGCAGATCCTGGGACTTCGTAAAAGGTAGCAATCAGCCCCAGCATTTT.

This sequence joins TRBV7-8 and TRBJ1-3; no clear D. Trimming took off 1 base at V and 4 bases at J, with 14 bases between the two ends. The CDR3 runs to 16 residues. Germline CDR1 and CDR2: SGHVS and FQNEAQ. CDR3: CASSLESWHLGNTIYF. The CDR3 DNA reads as TGTGCCAGCAGCTTAGAGTCGTGGCACCTGGGAAACACCATATATTTT.

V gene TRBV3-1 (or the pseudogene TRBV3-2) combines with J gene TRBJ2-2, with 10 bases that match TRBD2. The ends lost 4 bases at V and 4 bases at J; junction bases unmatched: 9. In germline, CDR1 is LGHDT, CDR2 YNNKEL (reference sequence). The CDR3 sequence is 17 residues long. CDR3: CASSRLSGGAGTGELFF. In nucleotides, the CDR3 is TGTGCCAGCAGCCGCCTCAGCGGGGGGGCCGGCACCGGGGAGCTGTTTTTT.

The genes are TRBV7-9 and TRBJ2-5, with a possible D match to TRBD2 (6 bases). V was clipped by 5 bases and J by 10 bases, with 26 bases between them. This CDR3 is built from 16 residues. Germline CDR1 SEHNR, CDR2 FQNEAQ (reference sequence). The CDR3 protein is CASSPTLPGPQEGQYF. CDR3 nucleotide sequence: TGTGCCAGCAGCCCCACCTTACCGGGCCCCCAGGAGGGCCAGTACTTC.

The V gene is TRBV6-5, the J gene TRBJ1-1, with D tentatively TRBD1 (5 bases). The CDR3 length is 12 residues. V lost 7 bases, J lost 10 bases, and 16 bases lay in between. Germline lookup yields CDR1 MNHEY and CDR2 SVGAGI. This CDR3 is CASNSFRDGAFF. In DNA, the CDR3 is TGTGCCAGCAACTCGTTCAGGGACGGAGCTTTCTTT.

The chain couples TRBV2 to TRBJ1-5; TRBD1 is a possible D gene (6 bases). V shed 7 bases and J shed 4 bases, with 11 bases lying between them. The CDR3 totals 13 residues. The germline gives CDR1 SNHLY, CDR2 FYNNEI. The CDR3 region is CASMVQGNQPQHF. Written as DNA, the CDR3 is TGTGCCAGCATGGTACAGGGAAATCAGCCCCAGCATTTT. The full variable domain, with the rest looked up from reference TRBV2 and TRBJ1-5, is EPEVTQTPSHQVTQMGQEVILRCVPISNHLYFYWYRQILGQKVEFLVSFYNNEISEKSEIFDDQFSVERPDGSNFTLKIRSTKLEDSAMYFCASMVQGNQPQHFGDGTRLSIL.

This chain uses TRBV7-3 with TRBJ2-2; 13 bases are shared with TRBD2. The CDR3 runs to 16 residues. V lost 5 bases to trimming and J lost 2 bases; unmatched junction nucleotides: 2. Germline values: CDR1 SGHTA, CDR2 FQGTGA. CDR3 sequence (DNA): TGTGCCAGCAGCAGGACTAGCGGGGGTAACACCGGGGAGCTGTTTTTT. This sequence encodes CASSRTSGGNTGELFF.

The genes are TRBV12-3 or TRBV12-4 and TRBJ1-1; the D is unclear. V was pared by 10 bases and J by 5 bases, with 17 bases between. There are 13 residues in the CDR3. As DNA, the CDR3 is TGTGCCATAGACCATTTCGCGGGAACTGAAGCTTTCTTT. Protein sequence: CAIDHFAGTEAFF.